This TCR beta chain was sequenced for a study of T cells in women clearing cervical HPV infection. Findings and caveats of the study: Controls had more TRBV6-7 (approximately 0.15%) than cases (approximately 0.11%). Timing of associations relative to infection is unclear; T-cell subsets were not isolated.

To note about this clone: Its specificity is not known. Sequencing ends 3 residues short of the CDR3 end; the germline J gene provides the rest.

The V gene lost 3 bases and the J gene lost 6 bases, with 11 bases spanning the gap. The CDR3 runs 13 residues. Germline loops: CDR1 SGHTA, CDR2 FQGTGA. The method was immunoSEQ multiplex PCR; TCRdb's version includes in-frame clones alone and lacks a portion of them. Here the sample table reports about 18,000 clones. The sequence was collected from a woman between 18 and 69 years old with a cervical HPV16 infection that either progressed to CIN3+ or cleared (not recorded which). Sequenced sample: blood buffy coat. The chain combines TRBV7-3 with TRBJ1-1; D remains ambiguous. This chain's CDR3 is CASSLSVTAEAFF. Partial CDR3 DNA: TGTGCCAGCAGCTTGTCGGTTACGGCTGAA.